This T cell receptor beta chain was sequenced in a study of OX40 agonist ivuxolimab in advanced cancers. Study-wide background: People in dose escalation had one of these cancers: hepatocellular carcinoma, melanoma, renal cell or head and neck cancer. Findings and caveats of the study: No antigen was identified for the clonally expanded peripheral T cells.

Produced via immunoSEQ multiplex PCR; TCRdb's table is partial and in-frame only. The data contain over 50,000 clones, 70% to 85% of them singletons. Looked up from germline, CDR1 is SNHLY and CDR2 is FYNNEI. Trimming cost V 6 bases and J 5 bases; bases outside gene matches: 7. This CDR3 contains 14 residues. About this clone: The antigen is undetermined.

The sample was CD4+ or CD8+ T cells sorted from blood, taken in a trial of the OX40 agonist ivuxolimab. The V gene is TRBV2, the J gene TRBJ2-3; TRBD2 matches at 8 bases. This clonotype originated in an adult with an advanced solid tumor such as melanoma, head and neck, liver or kidney cancer. CDR3: CASRGLDMGDTQYF. The CDR3 DNA follows: TGTGCCAGCAGGGGACTAGATATGGGAGATACGCAGTATTTT.